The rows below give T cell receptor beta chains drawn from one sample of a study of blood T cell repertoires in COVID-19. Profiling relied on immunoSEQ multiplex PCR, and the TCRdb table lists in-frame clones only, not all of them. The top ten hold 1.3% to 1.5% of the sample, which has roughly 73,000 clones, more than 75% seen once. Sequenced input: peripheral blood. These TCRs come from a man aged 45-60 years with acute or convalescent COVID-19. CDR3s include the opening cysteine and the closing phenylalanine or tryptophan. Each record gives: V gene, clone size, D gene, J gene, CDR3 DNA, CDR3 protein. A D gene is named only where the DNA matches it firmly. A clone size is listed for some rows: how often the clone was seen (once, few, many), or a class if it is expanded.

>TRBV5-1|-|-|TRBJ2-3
TGCGCCAGCAGCCCGGGACAAATCACAGATACGCAGTATTTT
CASSPGQITDTQYF
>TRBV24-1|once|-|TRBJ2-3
TGTGCCACCAGTGATACCGGAACAGCCACAGATACGCAGTATTTT
CATSDTGTATDTQYF
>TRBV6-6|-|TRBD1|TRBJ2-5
TGTGCCAGCAGGGATACTGGACAGGGGTACGAGACCCAGTACTTC
CASRDTGQGYETQYF
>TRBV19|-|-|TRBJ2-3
TGTGCCAGTAGTACAAGGACGTTGGGGCGCACAGATACGCAGTATTTT
CASSTRTLGRTDTQYF
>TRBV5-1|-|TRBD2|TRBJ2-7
TGCGCCAGCAGCTCCGGGACTAGCGGGACCACCTCCTACGAGCAGTACTTC
CASSSGTSGTTSYEQYF
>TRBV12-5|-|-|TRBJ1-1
TGTGCTAGTGGTTTGAGAGGAGGCACTGAAGCTTTCTTT
CASGLRGGTEAFF
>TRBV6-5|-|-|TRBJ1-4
TGTGCCAGCAGTCGGGCAGGGTCATCTAATGAAAAACTGTTTTTT
CASSRAGSSNEKLFF
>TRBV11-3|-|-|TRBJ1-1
TGTGCCAGCAGCCCGGGGGGGGGCGCGAGCACTGAAGCTTTCTTT
CASSPGGGASTEAFF
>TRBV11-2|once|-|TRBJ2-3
TGTGCCAGCAGCTTAGATCGGGCGGGAACTCAGTATTTT
CASSLDRAGTQYF
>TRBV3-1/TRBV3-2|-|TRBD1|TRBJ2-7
TGTGCCAGCAGCCCCAATCCTGGACAGGGGACCTACGAGCAGTACTTC
CASSPNPGQGTYEQYF
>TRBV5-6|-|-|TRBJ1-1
TGTGCCAGCAGCTTGGGGGCGACTGAAGCTTTCTTT
CASSLGATEAFF
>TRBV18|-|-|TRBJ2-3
TGTGCCAGCCCCACCGAGGGCGGGGTGGCACCAAGGATCACAGATACGCAGTATTTT
CASPTEGGVAPRITDTQYF
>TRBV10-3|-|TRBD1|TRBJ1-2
TGTGCCATCGCAGACAGGGCCAAAACCTCCTATGGCTACACCTTC
CAIADRAKTSYGYTF
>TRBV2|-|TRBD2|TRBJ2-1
TGTGCCAGCAGTGATCTAGTTAGCGGGAAGTTCTTC
CASSDLVSGKFF
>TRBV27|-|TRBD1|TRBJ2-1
TGTGCCAGCAGTTTTGTGACAGGGTGGGAAAATGAGCAGTTCTTC
CASSFVTGWENEQFF
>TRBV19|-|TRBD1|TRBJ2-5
TGTGCCAGTAGACCGGGACAGGGCTCGTACCAAGAGACCCAGTACTTC
CASRPGQGSYQETQYF
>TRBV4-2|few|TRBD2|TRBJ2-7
TGTGCCAGCAGCCAAGCTAGGACTAGACTTTCGGACGAGCAGTACTTC
CASSQARTRLSDEQYF
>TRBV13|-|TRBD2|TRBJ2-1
TGTGCCAGCAGTTTCGGGGGGGAGGGCTACAATGAGCAGTTCTTC
CASSFGGEGYNEQFF
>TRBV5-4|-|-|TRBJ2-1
TGTGCCAGCAGCTTGACAGGGGGGGTCGGGGAGCAGTTCTTC
CASSLTGGVGEQFF
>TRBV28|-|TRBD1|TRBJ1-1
TGTGCCAGCACCGAGACAGGGGTAATGAACACTGAAGCTTTCTTT
CASTETGVMNTEAFF
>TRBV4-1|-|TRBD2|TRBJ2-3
TGCGCCAGCAGCCAAGAACCCGGACTAGTCACAGATACGCAGTATTTT
CASSQEPGLVTDTQYF
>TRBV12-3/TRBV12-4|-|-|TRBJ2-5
TGTGCCAGCAGACCTGGAGGGTTAGAGACCCAGTACTTC
CASRPGGLETQYF
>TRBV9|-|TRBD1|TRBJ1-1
TGTGCCAGCAGCGTAGCTGACAGGGACACTGAAGCTTTCTTT
CASSVADRDTEAFF
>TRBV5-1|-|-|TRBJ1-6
TGCGCCAGCAGCTTGGTCGGGGTTGATAATTCACCCCTCCACTTT
CASSLVGVDNSPLHF
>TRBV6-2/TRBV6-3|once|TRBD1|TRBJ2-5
TGTGCCAGCAGTTACCGTCCCGGGACAGGGTACGAGGGGCAAGAGACCCAGTACTTC
CASSYRPGTGYEGQETQYF
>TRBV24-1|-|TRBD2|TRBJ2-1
TGTGCCACCAGTGATATCACTATGCCCGGGACTAGTAAGGTCTTC
CATSDITMPGTSKVF
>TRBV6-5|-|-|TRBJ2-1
TGTGCCAGCAGTTACGGGCAAGGGAGCAATGAGCAGTTCTTC
CASSYGQGSNEQFF
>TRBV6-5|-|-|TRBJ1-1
TGTGCCAGCAGTTTCTTCGGCGGGAACACTGAAGCTTTCTTT
CASSFFGGNTEAFF
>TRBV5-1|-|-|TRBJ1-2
TGCGCCAGCAGGTTAGGGAGAGGGCTTCATGGCTACACCTTC
CASRLGRGLHGYTF
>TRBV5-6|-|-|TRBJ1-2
TGTGCCAGCAGCTTGAGGGGGAGCTATGGCTACACCTTC
CASSLRGSYGYTF
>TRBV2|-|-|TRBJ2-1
TGTGCCAGCAGTGATCTCATTAGTGAGCAGTTCTTC
CASSDLISEQFF
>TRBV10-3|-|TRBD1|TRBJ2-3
TGTGCCATCAGTGGGACACTGACAGGGGGCACAGATACGCAGTATTTT
CAISGTLTGGTDTQYF
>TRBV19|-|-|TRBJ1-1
TGTGCCAGTAGTATAGGCGGCTGGGTTAACACTGAAGCTTTCTTT
CASSIGGWVNTEAFF
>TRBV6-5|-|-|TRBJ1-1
TGTGCCAGCAGTTACACTCCGAGGACTGAAGCTTTCTTT
CASSYTPRTEAFF
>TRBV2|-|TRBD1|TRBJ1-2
TGTGCCAGCAGAGAAGACAGGGGACGGGGCTACACCTTC
CASREDRGRGYTF
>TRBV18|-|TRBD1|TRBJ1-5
TGTGCCAGCTCACCAGGGACAGATCAGCCCCAGCATTTT
CASSPGTDQPQHF
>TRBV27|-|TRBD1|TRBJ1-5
TGTGCCAGCAGCCCCGGGACAGACTATCAGCCCCAGCATTTT
CASSPGTDYQPQHF
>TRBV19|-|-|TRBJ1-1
TGTGCCAGTAGTATGAACAGGGAAGAGACTGAAGCTTTCTTT
CASSMNREETEAFF
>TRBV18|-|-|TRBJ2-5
TGTGCCAGCGCCACCTCAGGCTTCGCCCAGTACTTC
CASATSGFAQYF
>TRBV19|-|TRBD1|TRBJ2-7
TGTGCCAGTAGTAGGGACAGGTTTGCCTACGAGCAGTACTTC
CASSRDRFAYEQYF
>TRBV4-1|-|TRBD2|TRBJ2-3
TGCGCCAGCAGCCAAGAAGAGCGGGGGGGCCCAGATACGCAGTATTTT
CASSQEERGGPDTQYF
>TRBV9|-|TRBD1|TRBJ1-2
TGTGCCAGCAGCGTAGATTCAACAGGGGGCCTGAGCTACACCTTC
CASSVDSTGGLSYTF
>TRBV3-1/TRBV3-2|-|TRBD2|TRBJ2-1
TGTGCCAGCAGCATAGCTAGCGGGAGCTCCTACAATGAGCAGTTCTTC
CASSIASGSSYNEQFF
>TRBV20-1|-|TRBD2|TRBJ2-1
TGCAGTGCTAGTGACGGGGGGGTGTCCTACAATGAGCAGTTCTTC
CSASDGGVSYNEQFF
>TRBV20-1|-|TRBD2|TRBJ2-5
TGCAGTGCTAGTAGCGGGGGGGCCCAAGAGACCCAGTACTTC
CSASSGGAQETQYF
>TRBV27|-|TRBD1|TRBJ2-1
TGTGCCAGCACCCCACTAACCAGGGGGAATGAGCAGTTCTTC
CASTPLTRGNEQFF
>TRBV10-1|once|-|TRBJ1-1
TGCGCCAGCAGTGGAGGCCTGAACACTGAAGCTTTCTTT
CASSGGLNTEAFF
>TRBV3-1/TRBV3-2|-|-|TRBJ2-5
TGTGCCAGCAGCCAAGATCTTGCGGGGCAAGAGACCCAGTACTTC
CASSQDLAGQETQYF
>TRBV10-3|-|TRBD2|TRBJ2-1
TGTGCCATCGCCCTAGCGGGGGAAGCTGAGCAGTTCTTC
CAIALAGEAEQFF
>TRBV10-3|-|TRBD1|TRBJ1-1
TGTGCCATCAGGGAAGGGGGCGCGAACACTGAAGCTTTCTTT
CAIREGGANTEAFF
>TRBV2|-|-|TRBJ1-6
TGTGCCAGCAGTGAGGGCAGGGTTAATTCACCCCTCCACTTT
CASSEGRVNSPLHF
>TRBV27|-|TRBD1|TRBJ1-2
TGTGCCAGCAGTTTAGACAGGGGGACCTATGGCTACACCTTC
CASSLDRGTYGYTF
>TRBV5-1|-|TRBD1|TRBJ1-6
TGCGCCAGCAGCTCGGGCTCTGGACAGGGTAGTAATTCACCCCTCCACTTT
CASSSGSGQGSNSPLHF
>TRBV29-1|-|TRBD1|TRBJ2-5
TGCAGCGTTAAACTCGGGACAGGGGGCAGAGAGACCCAGTACTTC
CSVKLGTGGRETQYF
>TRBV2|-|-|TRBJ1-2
TGTGCCAGCAGTGAAGCTGGGGGGATTGGCTACACCTTC
CASSEAGGIGYTF
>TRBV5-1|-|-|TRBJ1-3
TGCGCCAGCAGCGAGGGGGGGCCTGGAAACACCATATATTTT
CASSEGGPGNTIYF
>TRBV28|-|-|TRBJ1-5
TGTGCCAGCAGCCTGGATGGGGGCAAGCCCCAGCATTTT
CASSLDGGKPQHF
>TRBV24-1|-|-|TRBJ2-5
TGTGCCACCAGTGATGATCTCAGGGGAGAGACCCAGTACTTC
CATSDDLRGETQYF
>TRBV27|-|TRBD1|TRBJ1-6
TGTGCCAGCAGTTTATCAGACAGGGGGAGCTCACCCCTCCACTTT
CASSLSDRGSSPLHF
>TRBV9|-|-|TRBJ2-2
TGTGCCAGCAGCGCCACCGGGACTCTCGCGAACACCGGGGAGCTGTTTTTT
CASSATGTLANTGELFF